The following is a T cell receptor beta chain sequence with its context. Its antigen is currently unknown. These data belong to a study of shared clonotypes between healthy human individuals. Overall study findings and caveats: For naive CD4 cells, roughly 5% of clonotypes were shared across a few donors. Sorted-subset sequencing, rarefaction showed, was incomplete despite large depth.

Terminally differentiated effector memory CD45RA+ cells were excluded from the naive CD8 cells, which were CD45RO-negative and positively selected for CCR7. Donors, without exception, were Caucasian adults residing in Nashville, Tennessee. The length of the CDR3 is 17 residues. Germline CDR1 and CDR2: MNHEY and SMNVEV (reference sequence). Trimming at V came to 0 bases and at J to 4 bases, leaving 8 bases not matched to a gene. The assay was immunoSEQ multiplex PCR, and TCRdb's table has in-frame clones only and misses some. In the table there are millions of clones, over 85% of which are singletons.

The rearrangement uses TRBV27 and TRBJ2-5; TRBD1 aligns across 10 bases. Material: naive CD8+ T cells sorted from blood. This sequence was found in a man aged 18 to 29 in good health. Here the CDR3 reads CASSLSMGTGVGETQYF. CDR3 in DNA: TGTGCCAGCAGTTTATCGATGGGGACAGGGGTGGGAGAGACCCAGTACTTC.